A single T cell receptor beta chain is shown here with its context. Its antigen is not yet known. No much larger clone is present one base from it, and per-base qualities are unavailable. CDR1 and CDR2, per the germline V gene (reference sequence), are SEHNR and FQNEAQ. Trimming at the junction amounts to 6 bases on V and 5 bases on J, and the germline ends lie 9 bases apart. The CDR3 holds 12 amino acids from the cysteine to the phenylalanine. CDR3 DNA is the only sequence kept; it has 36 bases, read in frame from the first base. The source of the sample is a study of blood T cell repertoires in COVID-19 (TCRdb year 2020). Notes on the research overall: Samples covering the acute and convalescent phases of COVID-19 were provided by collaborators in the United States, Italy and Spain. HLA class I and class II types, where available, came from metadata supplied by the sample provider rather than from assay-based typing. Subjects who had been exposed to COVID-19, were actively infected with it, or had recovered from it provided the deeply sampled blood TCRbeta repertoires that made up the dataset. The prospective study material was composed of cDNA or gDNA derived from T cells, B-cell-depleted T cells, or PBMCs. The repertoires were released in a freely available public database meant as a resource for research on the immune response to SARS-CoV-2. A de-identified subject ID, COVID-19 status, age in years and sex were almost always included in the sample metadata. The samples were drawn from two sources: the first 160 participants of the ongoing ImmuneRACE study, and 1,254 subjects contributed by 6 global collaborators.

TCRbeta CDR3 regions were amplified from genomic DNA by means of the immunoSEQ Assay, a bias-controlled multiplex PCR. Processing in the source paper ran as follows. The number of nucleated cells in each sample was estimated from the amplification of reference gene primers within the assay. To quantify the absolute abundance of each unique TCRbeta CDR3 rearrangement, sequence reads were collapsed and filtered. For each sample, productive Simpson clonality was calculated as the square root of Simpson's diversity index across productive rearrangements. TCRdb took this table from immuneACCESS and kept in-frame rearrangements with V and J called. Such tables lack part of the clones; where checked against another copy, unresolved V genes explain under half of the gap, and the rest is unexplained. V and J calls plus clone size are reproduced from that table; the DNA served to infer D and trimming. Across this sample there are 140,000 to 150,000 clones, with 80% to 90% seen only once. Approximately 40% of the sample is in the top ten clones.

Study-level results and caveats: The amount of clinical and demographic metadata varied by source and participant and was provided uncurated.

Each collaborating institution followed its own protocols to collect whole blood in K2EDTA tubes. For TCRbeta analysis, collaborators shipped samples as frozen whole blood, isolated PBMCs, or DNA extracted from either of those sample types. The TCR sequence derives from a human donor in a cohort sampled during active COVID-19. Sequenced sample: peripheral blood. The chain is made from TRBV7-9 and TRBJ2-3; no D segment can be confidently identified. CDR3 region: CASSPEQDTQYF. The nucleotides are TGTGCCAGCAGTCCTGAGCAAGATACGCAGTATTTT.